Reported below is one T cell receptor beta chain. This sample stems from a study of shared T cell receptors in the human thymus. V shed 3 bases, J shed 2 bases, and the junction held 11 bases outside the gene matches. Looked up from germline, CDR1 is LNHNV and CDR2 is YYDKDF (reference sequence). The CDR3 has 17 residues. TCRdb's copy holds only in-frame clones and misses some; the assay was immunoSEQ multiplex PCR. The table shows hundreds of thousands of clones, with around three quarters occurring only once. This sample also belongs to another study, concerning human thymus T cells. From that study: The people who donated were healthy Finnish babies having corrective surgery for congenital heart defects. The thymus tissue came from resections taken during corrective heart surgery. Gene usage for V and J segments appeared biased in thymic and blood repertoires. Unrelated people showed highly overlapping thymic repertoires, related research reported.

The rearrangement joins TRBV15 to TRBJ2-3; TRBD2 matches 7 bases. The source of this sequence is a boy younger than two with a congenital heart defect. Sequencing was done on a sample of thymocytes. This CDR3 is CATSSPRDYHYTDTQYF. CDR3 coding DNA: TGTGCCACCAGCAGCCCGAGGGACTACCACTACACAGATACGCAGTATTTT.